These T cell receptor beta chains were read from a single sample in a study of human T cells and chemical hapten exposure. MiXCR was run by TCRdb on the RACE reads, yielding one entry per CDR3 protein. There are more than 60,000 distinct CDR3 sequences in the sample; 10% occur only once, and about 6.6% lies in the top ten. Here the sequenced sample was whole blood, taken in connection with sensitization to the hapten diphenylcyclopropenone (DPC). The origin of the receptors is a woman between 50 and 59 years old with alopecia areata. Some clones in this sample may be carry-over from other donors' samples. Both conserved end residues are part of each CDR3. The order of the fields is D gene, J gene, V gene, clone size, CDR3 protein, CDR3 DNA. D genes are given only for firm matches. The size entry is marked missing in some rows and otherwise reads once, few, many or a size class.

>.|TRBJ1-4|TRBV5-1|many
CASSWAGTNEKLFF
TGCGCCAGCAGCTGGGCGGGGACAAATGAAAAACTGTTTTTT
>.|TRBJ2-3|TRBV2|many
CASSEGTLDTQYF
TGTGCCAGCAGTGAAGGGACCTTAGATACGCAGTATTTT
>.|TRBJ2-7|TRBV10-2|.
CASSSGPRYEQYF
TGCGCCAGCAGTTCGGGACCGCGATACGAGCAGTACTTC
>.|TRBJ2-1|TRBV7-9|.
CASSFPTRVYEQFF
TGTGCCAGCAGCTTCCCGACTAGAGTGTATGAGCAGTTCTTC
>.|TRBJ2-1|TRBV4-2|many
CASSQDPRRSSYNEQFF
TGTGCCAGCAGCCAAGATCCGAGGCGGTCCTCCTACAATGAGCAGTTCTTC
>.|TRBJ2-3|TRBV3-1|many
CASSQGITDTQYF
TGTGCCAGCAGCCAAGGGATCACAGATACGCAGTATTTT
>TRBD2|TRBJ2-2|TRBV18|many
CASSGLAGTNTGELFF
TGTGCCAGCTCAGGACTAGCGGGGACGAACACCGGGGAGCTGTTTTTT
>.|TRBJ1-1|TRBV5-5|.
CASSLVVARTEAFF
TGTGCCAGCAGCTTGGTGGTTGCTAGGACTGAAGCTTTCTTT
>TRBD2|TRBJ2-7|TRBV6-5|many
CASSSRSSGSSEQYF
TGTGCCAGCAGTTCGAGGTCTAGCGGGTCTTCCGAGCAGTACTTC
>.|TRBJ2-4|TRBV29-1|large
CSVAPISFHIQYF
TGCAGCGTTGCCCCCATATCTTTCCACATTCAGTACTTC
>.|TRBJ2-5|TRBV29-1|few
CSVVSGLETQYF
TGCAGCGTTGTATCAGGGTTAGAGACCCAGTACTTC
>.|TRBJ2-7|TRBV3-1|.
CASSRTGPTYEQYF
TGTGCCAGCAGCCGCACGGGACCGACCTACGAGCAGTACTTC
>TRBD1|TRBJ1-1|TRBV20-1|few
CSARSDRERAEAFF
TGCAGTGCTAGGTCGGACAGGGAACGGGCTGAAGCTTTCTTT
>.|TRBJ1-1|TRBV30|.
CAWTDSRDTEAFF
TGTGCCTGGACTGACAGTCGTGACACTGAAGCTTTCTTT
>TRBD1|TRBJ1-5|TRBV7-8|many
CASSFGRRGLNQPQHF
TGTGCCAGCAGCTTCGGTCGCAGGGGGCTCAATCAGCCCCAGCATTTT
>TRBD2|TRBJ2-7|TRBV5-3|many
CARSPGLASSYEQYF
TGTGCCAGAAGCCCGGGACTAGCGAGCTCCTACGAGCAGTACTTC
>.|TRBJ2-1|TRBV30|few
CAWSVPSGGKAKNNEQFF
TGTGCCTGGAGTGTACCGAGTGGGGGAAAAGCGAAAAACAATGAGCAGTTCTTC
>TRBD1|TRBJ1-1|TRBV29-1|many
CSVDGQGRTEAFF
TGCAGCGTTGACGGACAGGGGCGGACTGAAGCTTTCTTT
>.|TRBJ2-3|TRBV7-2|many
CASSLEAEPSTDTQYF
TGTGCCAGCAGCTTAGAGGCCGAACCTAGCACAGATACGCAGTATTTT
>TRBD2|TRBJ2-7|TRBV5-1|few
CASSPTSGYSYEQYF
TGCGCCAGCAGCCCGACTAGCGGGTACTCCTACGAGCAGTACTTC
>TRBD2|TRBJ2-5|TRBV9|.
CASGLAGEETQYF
TGTGCCAGTGGTCTAGCGGGAGAGGAGACCCAGTACTTC
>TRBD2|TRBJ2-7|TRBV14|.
CASSRRARLAGEYEQYF
TGTGCCAGCAGCCGGCGGGCACGACTAGCGGGAGAGTACGAGCAGTACTTC
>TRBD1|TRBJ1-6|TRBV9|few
CASSPRDRNSPLHF
TGTGCCAGCAGCCCCCGGGACAGAAATTCACCCCTCCACTTT
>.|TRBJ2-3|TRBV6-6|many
CASSYDSGPDTQYF
TGTGCCAGCAGTTACGATTCAGGCCCCGATACGCAGTATTTT
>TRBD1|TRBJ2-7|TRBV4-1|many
CASSQEQGAGEQYF
TGCGCCAGCAGCCAAGAACAGGGGGCTGGCGAGCAGTACTTC
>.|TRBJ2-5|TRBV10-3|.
CAISASVVEATRETQYF
TGTGCCATCAGTGCGTCCGTTGTGGAGGCTACAAGAGAGACCCAGTACTTC
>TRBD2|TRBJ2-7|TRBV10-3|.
CAIRGGYYEQYF
TGTGCCATCCGCGGGGGGTACTACGAGCAGTACTTC
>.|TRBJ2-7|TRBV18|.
CASSPRTAGSYEQYF
TGTGCCAGCTCACCCCGGACAGCTGGCTCCTACGAGCAGTACTTC
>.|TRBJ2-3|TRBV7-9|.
CASKGGSTDTQYF
TGTGCCAGCAAGGGGGGATCCACAGATACGCAGTATTTT
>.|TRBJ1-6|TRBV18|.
CASKGALRNSPLHF
TGTGCCAGCAAAGGCGCTCTACGGAATTCACCCCTCCACTTT
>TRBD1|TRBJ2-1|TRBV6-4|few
CASSATGAEQFF
TGTGCCAGCAGCGCGACAGGGGCTGAGCAGTTCTTC
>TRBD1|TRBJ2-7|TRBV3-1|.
CVSSQDWDREQYF
TGTGTCAGCAGCCAAGATTGGGACAGAGAGCAGTACTTC
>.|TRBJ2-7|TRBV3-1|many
CASSHNTEQYF
TGTGCCAGCAGCCACAATACCGAGCAGTACTTC
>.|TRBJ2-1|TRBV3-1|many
CASSLTYRDSNEQFF
TGTGCCAGCAGCCTTACCTACCGGGACTCCAATGAGCAGTTCTTC
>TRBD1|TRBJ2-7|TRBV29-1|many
CSVARDRGLEQYF
TGCAGCGTTGCCCGGGACAGGGGGCTTGAGCAGTACTTC
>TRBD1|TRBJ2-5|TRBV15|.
CATSTPGQGAETQYF
TGTGCCACCAGCACTCCGGGACAGGGGGCTGAGACCCAGTACTTC
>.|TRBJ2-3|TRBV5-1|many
CASSFSGLSTDTQYF
TGCGCCAGCAGCTTCTCCGGACTAAGCACAGATACGCAGTATTTT
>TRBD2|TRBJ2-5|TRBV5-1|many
CASTLAGGEETQYF
TGCGCCAGCACCCTAGCGGGGGGGGAAGAGACCCAGTACTTC
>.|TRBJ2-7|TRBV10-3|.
CAISGGAFEQYF
TGTGCCATCAGTGGGGGGGCCTTCGAGCAGTACTTC
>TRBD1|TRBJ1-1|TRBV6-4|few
CASSPGQGVGTEAFF
TGTGCCAGCAGTCCAGGACAGGGAGTAGGCACTGAAGCTTTCTTT
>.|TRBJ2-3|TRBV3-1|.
CASSQVTSRKTDTQYF
TGTGCCAGCAGCCAAGTGACAAGCAGAAAGACAGATACGCAGTATTTT
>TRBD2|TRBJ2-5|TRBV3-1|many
CASSQLAAQETQYF
TGTGCCAGCAGCCAACTAGCGGCCCAAGAGACCCAGTACTTC
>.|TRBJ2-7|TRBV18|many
CASSPGTGYEQYF
TGTGCCAGCTCCCCCGGGACCGGGTACGAGCAGTACTTC
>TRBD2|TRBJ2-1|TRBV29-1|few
CSVEAGASGDNEQFF
TGCAGCGTGGAAGCAGGTGCTAGCGGAGACAATGAGCAGTTCTTC
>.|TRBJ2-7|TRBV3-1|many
CASSPWGLAEGHEQYF
TGTGCCAGCAGCCCTTGGGGACTCGCGGAGGGCCACGAGCAGTACTTC
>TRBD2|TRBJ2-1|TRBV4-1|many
CASSQDRRLADNEQFF
TGCGCCAGCAGCCAAGATAGGAGACTAGCGGACAATGAGCAGTTCTTC
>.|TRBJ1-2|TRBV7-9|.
CASSLGGAIRGYTF
TGTGCCAGCAGCTTAGGAGGGGCTATCCGTGGCTACACCTTC
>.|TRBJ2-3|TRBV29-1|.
CSVYPGETDTQYF
TGCAGCGTTTACCCAGGGGAGACAGATACGCAGTATTTT
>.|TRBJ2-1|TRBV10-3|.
CAISDRGNEQFF
TGTGCCATCAGTGACCGGGGGAATGAGCAGTTCTTC